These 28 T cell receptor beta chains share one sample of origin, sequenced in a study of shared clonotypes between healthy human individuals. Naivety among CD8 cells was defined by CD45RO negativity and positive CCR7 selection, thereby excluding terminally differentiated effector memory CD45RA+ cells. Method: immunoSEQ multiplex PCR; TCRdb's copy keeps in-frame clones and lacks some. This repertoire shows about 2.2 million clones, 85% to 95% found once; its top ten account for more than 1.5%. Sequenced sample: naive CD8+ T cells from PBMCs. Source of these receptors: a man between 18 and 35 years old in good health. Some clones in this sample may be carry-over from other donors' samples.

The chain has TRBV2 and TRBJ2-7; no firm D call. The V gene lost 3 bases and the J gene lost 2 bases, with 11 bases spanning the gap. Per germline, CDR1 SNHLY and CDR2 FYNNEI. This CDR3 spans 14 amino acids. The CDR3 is CASSDGPTTYEQYF. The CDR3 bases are TGTGCCAGCAGTGACGGCCCAACAACCTACGAGCAGTACTTC.

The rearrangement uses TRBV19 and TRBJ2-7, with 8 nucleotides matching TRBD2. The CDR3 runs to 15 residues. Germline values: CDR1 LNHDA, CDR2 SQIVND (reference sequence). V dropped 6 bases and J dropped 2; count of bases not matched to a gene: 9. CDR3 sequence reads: CASSTGTRNPYEQYF. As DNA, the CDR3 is TGTGCCAGTAGCACCGGGACTAGGAACCCCTACGAGCAGTACTTC.

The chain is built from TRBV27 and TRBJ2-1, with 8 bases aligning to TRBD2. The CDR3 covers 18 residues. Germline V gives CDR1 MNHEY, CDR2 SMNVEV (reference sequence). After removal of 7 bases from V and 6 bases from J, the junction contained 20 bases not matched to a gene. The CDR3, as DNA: TGTGCCAGCAAACTCCGAAGTCCGGGACTAGTGTATCTCAATGAGCAGTTCTTC. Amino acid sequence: CASKLRSPGLVYLNEQFF.

The CDR3 nucleotides read TGTGCCAGCAGCACAAGAACAGATACGCAGTATTTT. Translation gives CASSTRTDTQYF. V usage is TRBV11-2 and J usage is TRBJ2-3, with unresolved D. This CDR3 spans 12 amino acids. The ends were cut back, 5 bases at V and 3 bases at J, with 6 bases in the middle. Germline V CDR1 and CDR2: SGHAT, FQNNGV. Looking up the rest from reference TRBV11-2 and TRBJ2-3 gives the full variable domain: EAGVAQSPRYKIIEKRQSVAFWCNPISGHATLYWYQQILGQGPKLLIQFQNNGVVDDSQLPKDRFSAERLKGVDSTLKIQPAKLEDSAVYLCASSTRTDTQYFGPGTRLTVL.

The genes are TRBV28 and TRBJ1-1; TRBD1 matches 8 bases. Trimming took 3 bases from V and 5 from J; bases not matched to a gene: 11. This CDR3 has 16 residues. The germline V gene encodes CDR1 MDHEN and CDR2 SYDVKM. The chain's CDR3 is CASSFHIGQGWTEAFF. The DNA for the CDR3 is TGTGCCAGCAGTTTTCACATAGGACAGGGTTGGACTGAAGCTTTCTTT.

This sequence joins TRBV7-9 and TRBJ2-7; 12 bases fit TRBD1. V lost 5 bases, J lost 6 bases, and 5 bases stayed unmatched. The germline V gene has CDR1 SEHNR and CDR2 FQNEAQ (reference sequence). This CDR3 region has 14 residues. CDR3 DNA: TGTGCCAGCAGCGTCCGGGACAGGGGGCGCGAGCAGTACTTC. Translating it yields CASSVRDRGREQYF. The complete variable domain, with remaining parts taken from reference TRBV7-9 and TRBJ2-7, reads DTGVSQNPRHKITKRGQNVTFRCDPISEHNRLYWYRQTLGQGPEFLTYFQNEAQLEKSRLLSDRFSAERPKGSFSTLEIQRTEQGDSAMYLCASSVRDRGREQYFGPGTRLTVT.

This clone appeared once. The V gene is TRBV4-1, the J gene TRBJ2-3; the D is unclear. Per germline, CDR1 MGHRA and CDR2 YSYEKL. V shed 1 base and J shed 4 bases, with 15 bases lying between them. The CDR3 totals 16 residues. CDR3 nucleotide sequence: TGCGCCAGCAGCCAAGTAGTTAGAACTCCCCCAGATACGCAGTATTTT. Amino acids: CASSQVVRTPPDTQYF.

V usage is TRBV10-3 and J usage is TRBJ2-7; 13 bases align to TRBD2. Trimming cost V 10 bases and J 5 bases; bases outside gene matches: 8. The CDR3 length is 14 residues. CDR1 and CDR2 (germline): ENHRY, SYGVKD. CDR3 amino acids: CATRTSGSYDEQYF. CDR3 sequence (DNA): TGTGCCACCCGGACTAGCGGGAGTTACGACGAGCAGTACTTC.

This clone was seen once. CDR3 loop: CASSEYSEGELFF. CDR3 nucleotides: TGTGCCAGCAGTGAATATTCGGAGGGTGAACTGTTTTTT. The J gene is TRBJ1-4, the V gene TRBV25-1; D gene uncertain. The CDR3 is 13 residues long. CDR1 MGHDK and CDR2 SYGVNS come from the germline V gene. Trimming pared 0 bases from V and 12 bases from J, leaving 11 bases between.

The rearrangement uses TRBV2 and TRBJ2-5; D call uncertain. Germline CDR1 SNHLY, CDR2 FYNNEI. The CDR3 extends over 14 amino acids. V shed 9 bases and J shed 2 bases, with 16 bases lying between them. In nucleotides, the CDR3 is TGTGCCAGGAGACTCCATCCCGAACAAGAGACCCAGTACTTC. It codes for CARRLHPEQETQYF.

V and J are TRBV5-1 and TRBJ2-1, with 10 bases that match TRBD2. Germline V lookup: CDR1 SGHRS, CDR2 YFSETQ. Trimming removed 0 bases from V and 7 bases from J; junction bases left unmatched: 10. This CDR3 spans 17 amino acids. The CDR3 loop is CASSLAQREGPLNEQFF. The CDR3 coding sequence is TGCGCCAGCAGCTTGGCCCAGCGGGAGGGCCCCCTGAATGAGCAGTTCTTC. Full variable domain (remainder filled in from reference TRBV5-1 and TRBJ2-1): KAGVTQTPRYLIKTRGQQVTLSCSPISGHRSVSWYQQTPGQGLQFLFEYFSETQRNKGNFPGRFSGRQFSNSRSEMNVSTLELGDSALYLCASSLAQREGPLNEQFFGPGTRLTVL.

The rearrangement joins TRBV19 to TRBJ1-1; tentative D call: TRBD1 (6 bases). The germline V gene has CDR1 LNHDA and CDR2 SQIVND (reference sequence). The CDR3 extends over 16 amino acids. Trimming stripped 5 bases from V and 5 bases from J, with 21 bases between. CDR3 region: CASSQLGGGGLTEAFF. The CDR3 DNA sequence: TGTGCCAGTAGTCAACTCGGCGGTGGGGGCTTAACTGAAGCTTTCTTT.

The CDR3 DNA follows: TGTGCCAGCAGCCAAGAGACAGACCCTGAAAAACTGTTTTTT. This codes for CASSQETDPEKLFF. This rearrangement joins TRBV4-2 to TRBJ1-4; tentative D call: TRBD1 (5 bases). CDR1 is LGHNA, CDR2 YNFKEQ, per germline. The V end lost 0 bases, the J end lost 7 bases, and 9 bases lay between the germline ends. The CDR3 covers 14 residues.

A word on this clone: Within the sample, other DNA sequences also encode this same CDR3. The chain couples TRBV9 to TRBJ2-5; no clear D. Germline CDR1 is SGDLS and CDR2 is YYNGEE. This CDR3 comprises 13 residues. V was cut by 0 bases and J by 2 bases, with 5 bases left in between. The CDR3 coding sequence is TGTGCCAGCAGCGTAGACATACAAGAGACCCAGTACTTC. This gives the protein CASSVDIQETQYF.

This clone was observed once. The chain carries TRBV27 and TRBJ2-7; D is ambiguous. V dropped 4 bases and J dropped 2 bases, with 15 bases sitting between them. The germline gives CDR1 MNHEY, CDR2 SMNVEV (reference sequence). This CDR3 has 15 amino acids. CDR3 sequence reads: CASSSRTETTYEQYF. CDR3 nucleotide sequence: TGTGCCAGCAGTTCGCGTACAGAAACAACCTACGAGCAGTACTTC.

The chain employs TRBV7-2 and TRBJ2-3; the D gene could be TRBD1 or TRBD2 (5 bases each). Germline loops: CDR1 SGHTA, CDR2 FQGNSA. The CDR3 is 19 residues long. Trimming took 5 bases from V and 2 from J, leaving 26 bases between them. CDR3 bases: TGTGCCAGCAGCACGGACCTACGGGTCCTGGGACCACACACAGATACGCAGTATTTT. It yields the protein CASSTDLRVLGPHTDTQYF.

The CDR3 is CASCGGAEAFF. As DNA, the CDR3 is TGTGCCAGCTGCGGGGGCGCGGAGGCTTTCTTT. The chain has TRBV6-5 and TRBJ1-1; D might be TRBD1 (6 bases). The CDR3 covers 11 residues. The V gene lost 8 bases and the J gene lost 11 bases, with 15 bases spanning the gap. Germline V gene lookup returns CDR1 MNHEY and CDR2 SVGAGI.

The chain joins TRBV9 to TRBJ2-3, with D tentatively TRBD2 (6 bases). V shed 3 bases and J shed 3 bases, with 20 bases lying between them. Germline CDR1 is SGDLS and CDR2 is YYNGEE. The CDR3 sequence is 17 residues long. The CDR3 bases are TGTGCCAGCAGCGCTACCGGGACTCCCGTGGGGACAGATACGCAGTATTTT. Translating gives CASSATGTPVGTDTQYF.

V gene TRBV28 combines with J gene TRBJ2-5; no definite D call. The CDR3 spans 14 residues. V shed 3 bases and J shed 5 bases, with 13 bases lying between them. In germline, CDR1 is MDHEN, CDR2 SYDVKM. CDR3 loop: CASSFVQESETQYF. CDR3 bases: TGTGCCAGCAGTTTTGTTCAGGAGTCGGAGACCCAGTACTTC.

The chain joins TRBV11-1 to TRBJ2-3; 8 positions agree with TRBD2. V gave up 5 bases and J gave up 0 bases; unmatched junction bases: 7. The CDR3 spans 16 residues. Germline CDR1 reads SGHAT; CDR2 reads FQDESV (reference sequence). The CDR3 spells CASSPRLAGSTDTQYF. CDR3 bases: TGTGCCAGCAGCCCTCGTTTAGCGGGAAGCACAGATACGCAGTATTTT.

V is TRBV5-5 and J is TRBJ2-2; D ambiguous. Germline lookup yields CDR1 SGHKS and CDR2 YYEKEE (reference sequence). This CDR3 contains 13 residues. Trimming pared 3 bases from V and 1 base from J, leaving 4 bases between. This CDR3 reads CASSYRNTGELFF. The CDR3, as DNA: TGTGCCAGCAGCTACAGGAACACCGGGGAGCTGTTTTTT.

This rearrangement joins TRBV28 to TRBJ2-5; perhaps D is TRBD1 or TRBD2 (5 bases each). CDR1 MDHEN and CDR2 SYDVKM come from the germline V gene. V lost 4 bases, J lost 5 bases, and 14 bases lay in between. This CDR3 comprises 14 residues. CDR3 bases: TGTGCCAGCAGTTGGGCAGGGAGTGGCGAGACCCAGTACTTC. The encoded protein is CASSWAGSGETQYF.

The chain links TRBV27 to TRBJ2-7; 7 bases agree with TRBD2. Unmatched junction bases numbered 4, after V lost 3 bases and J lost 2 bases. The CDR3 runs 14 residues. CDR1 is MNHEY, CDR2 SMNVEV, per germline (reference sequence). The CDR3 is CASSFRDYPYEQYF. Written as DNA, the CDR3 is TGTGCCAGCAGTTTCCGGGACTATCCCTACGAGCAGTACTTC.

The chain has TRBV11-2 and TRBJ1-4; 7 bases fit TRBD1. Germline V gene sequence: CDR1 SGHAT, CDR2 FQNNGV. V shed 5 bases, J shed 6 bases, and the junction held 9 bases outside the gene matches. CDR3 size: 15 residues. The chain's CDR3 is CASSAYQGGDEKLFF. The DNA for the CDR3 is TGTGCCAGCAGCGCCTACCAGGGGGGGGATGAAAAACTGTTTTTT.

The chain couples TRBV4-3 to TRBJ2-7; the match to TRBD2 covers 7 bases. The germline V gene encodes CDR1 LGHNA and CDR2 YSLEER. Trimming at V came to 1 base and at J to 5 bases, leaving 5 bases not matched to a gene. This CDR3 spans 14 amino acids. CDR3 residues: CASSQGASGDEQYF. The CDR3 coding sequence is TGCGCCAGCAGCCAAGGGGCTAGCGGTGACGAGCAGTACTTC.

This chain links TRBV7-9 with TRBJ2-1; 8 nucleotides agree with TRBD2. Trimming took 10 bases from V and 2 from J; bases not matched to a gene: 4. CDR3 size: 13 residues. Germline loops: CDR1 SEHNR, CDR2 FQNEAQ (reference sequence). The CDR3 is CATSGPTYNEQFF. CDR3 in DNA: TGTGCCACTAGCGGGCCCACCTACAATGAGCAGTTCTTC.

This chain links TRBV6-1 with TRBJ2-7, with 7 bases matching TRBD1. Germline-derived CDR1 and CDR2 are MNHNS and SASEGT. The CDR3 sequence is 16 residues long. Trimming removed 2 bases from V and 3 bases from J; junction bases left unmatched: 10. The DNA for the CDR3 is TGTGCCAGCAGTGAACGGAAGACAGGGCCTTACTACGAGCAGTACTTC. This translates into CASSERKTGPYYEQYF.

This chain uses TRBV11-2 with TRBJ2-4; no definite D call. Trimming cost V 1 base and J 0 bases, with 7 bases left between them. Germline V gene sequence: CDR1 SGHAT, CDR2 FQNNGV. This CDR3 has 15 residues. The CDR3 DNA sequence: TGTGCCAGCAGCTTAGCAGGTTTAGCCAAAAACATTCAGTACTTC. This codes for CASSLAGLAKNIQYF.